The 31 T cell receptor beta chains reported below all come from one sample, sequenced in a study of T cell responses to AZD1222 COVID-19 vaccine (dated by TCRdb to 2020 to 2022). The library was obtained by the immunoSEQ multiplex PCR assay. TCRdb stores this immuneACCESS table with in-frame sequences only. Part of the clones is absent; in the studies checked, under half of the shortfall reflects unresolved V genes, and no reason is known for the rest. The sample table lists over 130,000 clones, 94% of them with a count of one. The top ten hold roughly 1.3% of the sample. The time point label, read with the paper, signifies: baseline before first vaccination. Sample: peripheral blood, taken on day 0 of AZD1222 vaccination. The receptors stem from an adult in good health.

The table lists this clone with a count of one. The chain recombines TRBV5-8 with TRBJ2-3, with 10 nucleotides matching TRBD2. The V gene end was trimmed by 4 bases and the J gene end by 2 bases; junction bases not matched to a gene: 4. The CDR3 contains 15 residues. Germline assignment: CDR1 SGHTS and CDR2 YDEGEE. The chain's CDR3 is CASSRGLADTDTQYF. The DNA of the CDR3 is TGTGCCAGCAGCCGAGGACTAGCGGACACAGATACGCAGTATTTT.

J is TRBJ1-1 and V is TRBV18; unclear D gene. The germline gives CDR1 KGHSH, CDR2 LQKENI. The CDR3 length is 14 residues. Trimming pared 0 bases from V and 4 bases from J, leaving 9 bases between. The CDR3 loop is CASSPPTWSTEAFF. CDR3 DNA sequence: TGTGCCAGCTCACCACCGACTTGGAGCACTGAAGCTTTCTTT.

The rearrangement uses TRBV4-2 and TRBJ1-5; 8 bases are shared with TRBD1. CDR1 is LGHNA and CDR2 is YNFKEQ in the germline V gene. The CDR3 covers 18 residues. Germline trimming cut 4 bases from V and 4 bases from J; bases unmatched to any gene: 15. The CDR3 region is CASSLGRSGQGWNQPQHF. In DNA form, the CDR3 reads TGTGCCAGCAGCCTGGGTAGGAGCGGACAGGGCTGGAATCAGCCCCAGCATTTT.

The CDR3 coding sequence is TGTGCCAGCAGCTTTTCTCCCATTCGCGCAGAAAATGAAAAACTGTTTTTT. Residues: CASSFSPIRAENEKLFF. V and J are TRBV7-9 and TRBJ1-4; D ambiguous. V was clipped by 3 bases and J by 5 bases, with 19 bases between them. Germline V lookup: CDR1 SEHNR, CDR2 FQNEAQ (reference sequence). The CDR3 has 17 amino acids.

This sequence joins TRBV6-5 and TRBJ1-3; D is unclear. CDR3 length equals 15 residues. Trimming pared 0 bases from V and 6 bases from J, leaving 12 bases between. The germline gives CDR1 MNHEY, CDR2 SVGAGI. The CDR3 DNA follows: TGTGCCAGCAGTTACTCGAATCTGTCCCCAAACACCATATATTTT. Translation: CASSYSNLSPNTIYF.

This chain joins TRBV3-1 (or the pseudogene TRBV3-2) and TRBJ1-2, with 8 bases that match TRBD1. V lost 5 bases and J lost 8; bases outside the gene matches: 7. The germline CDR1 and CDR2 sequences are LGHDT and YNNKEL (reference sequence). The CDR3 has 13 residues. CDR3 sequence: CASSTRDRRGYTF. CDR3 DNA sequence: TGTGCCAGCAGCACCCGGGACAGGCGCGGCTACACCTTC.

The count of this clone is one. A junction end diverges from the germline sequence, so it may reflect a read error. The V gene is TRBV6-1, the J gene TRBJ1-2, with no clear D. This CDR3 is 12 amino acids long. Germline values: CDR1 MNHNS, CDR2 SASEGT. CDR3 nucleotides: TGTGCCAGCAGCGAAGGAACGTATGGCTACACCTTC. Translating it yields CASSEGTYGYTF.

The chain is built from TRBV7-9 and TRBJ1-2; D perhaps matches TRBD1 (5 bases). The CDR3 extends over 15 amino acids. V lost 0 bases and J 2 bases, leaving 10 bases between the germline ends. CDR1 and CDR2 from the germline V gene are SEHNR and FQNEAQ (reference sequence). DNA for the CDR3: TGTGCCAGCAGCTTAGCTGGGGCGCGCAACTATGGCTACACCTTC. Translated: CASSLAGARNYGYTF.

This chain uses TRBV30 with TRBJ1-5; no clear D gene. Germline-derived CDR1 and CDR2 are GTSNPN and SVGIG (reference sequence). This CDR3 contains 13 residues. V shed 2 bases and J shed 6 bases, with 11 bases lying between them. CDR3 region: CAWSLRGGQPQHF. CDR3 nucleotide sequence: TGTGCCTGGAGTTTGCGGGGAGGTCAGCCCCAGCATTTT.

The chain carries TRBV12-3 or TRBV12-4 and TRBJ2-4; no reliable D call. V lost 1 base and J 2 bases, leaving 3 bases between the germline ends. There are 13 residues in the CDR3. Here the CDR3 reads CASSLGTKNIQYF. The CDR3 DNA reads TGTGCCAGCAGTTTAGGAACCAAAAACATTCAGTACTTC.

This clone was seen more than once but under ten times. The chain couples TRBV5-6 to TRBJ1-4; perhaps TRBD1 as D (6 bases). Germline loops: CDR1 SGHDT, CDR2 YYEEEE. This CDR3 spans 13 amino acids. Trimming cost V 4 bases and J 15 bases, with 19 bases left between them. Written as DNA, the CDR3 is TGTGCCAGCAGCCGGGCTCCAGGGGTAGGGATGTTTTTT. Translation: CASSRAPGVGMFF.

The V call is TRBV27, the J call TRBJ1-2; D not resolved. V was clipped by 3 bases and J by 4 bases, with 21 bases between them. The CDR3 consists of 17 residues. Germline CDR1 and CDR2: MNHEY and SMNVEV (reference sequence). CDR3 in amino acids: CASSLGGRALSVYGYTF. DNA for the CDR3: TGTGCCAGCAGTTTGGGCGGACGGGCCCTATCGGTCTATGGCTACACCTTC.

The gene calls are TRBV7-8 and TRBJ2-7; a possible D gene is TRBD1 (6 bases). The CDR3 length is 13 residues. Trimming took 5 bases from V and 2 from J, leaving 10 bases between them. The germline V gene encodes CDR1 SGHVS and CDR2 FQNEAQ. CDR3 in DNA: TGTGCCAGCAGCCCTCAGGGGCCCTACGAGCAGTACGTC. The encoded protein is CASSPQGPYEQYV.

The genes are TRBV7-2 and TRBJ1-1; D may be TRBD1 (5 bases). Looked up from germline, CDR1 is SGHTA and CDR2 is FQGNSA. This CDR3 is 15 amino acids long. V dropped 2 bases and J dropped 1 base, with 11 bases sitting between them. The CDR3, as DNA: TGTGCCAGCAGCTTAACGTGGGGGACGAACACTGAAGCTTTCTTT. Protein product: CASSLTWGTNTEAFF.

The count of this clone is one. This sequence joins TRBV19 and TRBJ2-3, with 10 bases matching TRBD2. Germline CDR1 and CDR2: LNHDA and SQIVND (reference sequence). This CDR3 has 16 residues. The J segment lost 2 bases and the V segment lost 5 bases, leaving 7 bases of the junction unmatched. In nucleotides, the CDR3 is TGTGCCAGTAGTGCGGCTAGCGGGAGATACACAGATACGCAGTATTTT. It translates to CASSAASGRYTDTQYF.

The V call is TRBV4-2, the J call TRBJ2-1; unclear D gene. V was trimmed by 4 bases and J by 6 bases, leaving 16 bases between them. CDR1 is LGHNA, CDR2 YNFKEQ, per germline. This CDR3 is built from 15 residues. CDR3 loop: CASSLASWVFNEQFF. In DNA, the CDR3 is TGTGCCAGCAGCCTTGCTTCATGGGTGTTCAATGAGCAGTTCTTC.

The chain has TRBV6-5 and TRBJ2-7; no clear D. V shed 0 bases and J shed 6 bases, with 9 bases lying between them. CDR1 and CDR2 (germline): MNHEY, SVGAGI. The CDR3 has 13 residues. The CDR3, as DNA: TGTGCCAGCAGTTACTCGATCCCGGCCGAGCAGTACGTC. This encodes CASSYSIPAEQYV.

The V and J genes are TRBV9 and TRBJ2-5, with D perhaps TRBD2 (6 bases). Per the germline V gene, CDR1 is SGDLS and CDR2 is YYNGEE. The CDR3 consists of 16 residues. With 0 bases removed from V and 2 bases from J, the gap between germline ends came to 14 bases. CDR3: CASSVGVSGGQETQYF. The CDR3 region has the DNA TGTGCCAGCAGCGTAGGAGTTAGCGGAGGACAAGAGACCCAGTACTTC.

V usage is TRBV2 and J usage is TRBJ1-4; tentative D call: TRBD1 (6 bases). Per germline, CDR1 SNHLY and CDR2 FYNNEI. This CDR3 contains 21 residues. V gave up 3 bases and J gave up 4 bases, with 30 bases separating them. In DNA form, the CDR3 reads TGTGCCAGCAGTGATTTGTCGGTGACTTGGGGGGGATGGGGACATAATGAAAAACTGTTTTTT. It encodes CASSDLSVTWGGWGHNEKLFF.

The chain employs TRBV9 and TRBJ2-3; tentatively, D is TRBD2 (6 bases). The V end was cut by 4 bases, the J end by 2 bases, with 20 bases between. The CDR3 length is 17 residues. Germline V lookup: CDR1 SGDLS, CDR2 YYNGEE. CDR3 coding DNA: TGTGCCAGCAGCTATATGGGGCGGGGATCAAACACAGATACGCAGTATTTT. It encodes CASSYMGRGSNTDTQYF.

DNA for the CDR3: TGTGCCAGCACCGGGGTATTGATCTATGGCTACACCTTC. It yields the protein CASTGVLIYGYTF. The V call is TRBV19, the J call TRBJ1-2; D is uncertain. CDR1 and CDR2 from the germline V gene are LNHDA and SQIVND (reference sequence). Between the trimmed V and J ends, which lost 9 bases and 4 bases, there was a span of 15 bases. CDR3 length: 13 residues.

The chain is built from TRBV6-1 and TRBJ1-1; a possible D gene is TRBD1 (6 bases). Trimming left V 3 bases short and J 5 bases short, with 13 bases between. Looked up from germline, CDR1 is MNHNS and CDR2 is SASEGT. CDR3 length: 14 amino acids. As DNA, the CDR3 is TGTGCCAGCAGTGACACGGGGACACTTACTGAAGCTTTCTTT. Protein product: CASSDTGTLTEAFF.

The gene calls are TRBV27 and TRBJ1-5, with D unresolved. Germline CDR1 and CDR2: MNHEY and SMNVEV (reference sequence). V lost 0 bases and J lost 5, with 11 bases in between. The CDR3 has 15 amino acids. CDR3 DNA sequence: TGTGCCAGCAGTTTATCGAGCCGGACTGATCAGCCCCAGCATTTT. Its protein is CASSLSSRTDQPQHF.

V is TRBV30 and J is TRBJ2-2; D not certain. The germline V gene encodes CDR1 GTSNPN and CDR2 SVGIG (reference sequence). The CDR3 has 13 amino acids. V lost 2 bases to trimming and J lost 3 bases, with 7 bases between them. CDR3 loop: CAWSPQYTGELFF. The CDR3 DNA is TGTGCCTGGAGTCCCCAGTACACCGGGGAGCTGTTTTTT.

The chain carries TRBV27 and TRBJ1-1; perhaps TRBD1 as D (5 bases). Germline V gene data show CDR1 as MNHEY and CDR2 as SMNVEV (reference sequence). The CDR3 consists of 17 residues. Trimming removed 7 bases at V and 6 bases at J, with 27 bases between. The CDR3 bases are TGTGCCAGCAAACCGTATACCGCGGGGAGGGACCGGGCTGAAGCTTTCTTT. Translation gives CASKPYTAGRDRAEAFF.

This sequence joins TRBV5-6 and TRBJ2-3; 9 positions agree with TRBD1. The trim removed 4 bases at V and 0 bases at J, leaving 12 bases unmatched. CDR3 size: 18 residues. Per the germline V gene, CDR1 is SGHDT and CDR2 is YYEEEE. Here the CDR3 DNA reads TGTGCCAGCAGCAGGCCGGGACAGGGCACAACTAGCACAGATACGCAGTATTTT. Protein sequence: CASSRPGQGTTSTDTQYF. The whole variable domain, filled in from reference TRBV5-6 and TRBJ2-3, reads DAGVTQSPTHLIKTRGQQVTLRCSPKSGHDTVSWYQQALGQGPQFIFQYYEEEERQRGNFPDRFSGHQFPNYSSELNVNALLLGDSALYLCASSRPGQGTTSTDTQYFGPGTRLTVL.

This clone was detected only once. The chain uses TRBV15 and TRBJ1-5; D may be TRBD1 (5 bases). The CDR3 sequence is 15 residues long. CDR1 and CDR2 from the germline V gene are LNHNV and YYDKDF (reference sequence). Trimming left V 1 base short and J 3 bases short, with 10 bases between. The CDR3 is CATSRASGNNQPQHF. The CDR3 bases are TGTGCCACCAGCAGAGCTTCAGGGAACAATCAGCCCCAGCATTTT.

V usage is TRBV19 and J usage is TRBJ1-2, with a tentative D call TRBD1 (5 bases). The CDR3 contains 14 residues. CDR1 and CDR2 from the germline V gene are LNHDA and SQIVND (reference sequence). The V end was cut by 3 bases, the J end by 3 bases, with 11 bases between. Written as DNA, the CDR3 is TGTGCCAGTAGTATTAGGGACTGGGACTATGGCTACACCTTC. It is translated as CASSIRDWDYGYTF. The whole variable domain, remainder taken from reference TRBV19 and TRBJ1-2, is DGGITQSPKYLFRKEGQNVTLSCEQNLNHDAMYWYRQDPGQGLRLIYYSQIVNDFQKGDIAEGYSVSREKKESFPLTVTSAQKNPTAFYLCASSIRDWDYGYTFGSGTRLTVV.

The chain has TRBV5-4 and TRBJ1-1; TRBD1 matches 8 bases. Germline values: CDR1 SGHNT, CDR2 YYREEE (reference sequence). With 4 bases clipped from V and 1 base from J, the junction kept 6 bases outside the gene matches. This CDR3 comprises 15 residues. DNA for the CDR3: TGTGCCAGCAGCGGGGGACAGGCATGGAACACTGAAGCTTTCTTT. It specifies CASSGGQAWNTEAFF.

The genes are TRBV6-5 and TRBJ1-2; D unclear. The germline V gene encodes CDR1 MNHEY and CDR2 SVGAGI. Deletions cut 0 bases from V and 1 base from J, with 9 bases between. The CDR3 totals 15 residues. The CDR3 DNA reads as TGTGCCAGCAGTTACTCGAGTCAGAGTAACTATGGCTACACCTTC. Translation gives CASSYSSQSNYGYTF.

V and J are TRBV24-1 and TRBJ2-2; TRBD1 might be the D (5 bases). The length of the CDR3 is 14 residues. Germline V gives CDR1 KGHDR, CDR2 SFDVKD. V was cut by 12 bases and J by 0 bases, with 13 bases left in between. CDR3 sequence: CADCRASNTGELFF. The CDR3 DNA follows: TGTGCCGACTGCAGGGCATCGAACACCGGGGAGCTGTTTTTT.